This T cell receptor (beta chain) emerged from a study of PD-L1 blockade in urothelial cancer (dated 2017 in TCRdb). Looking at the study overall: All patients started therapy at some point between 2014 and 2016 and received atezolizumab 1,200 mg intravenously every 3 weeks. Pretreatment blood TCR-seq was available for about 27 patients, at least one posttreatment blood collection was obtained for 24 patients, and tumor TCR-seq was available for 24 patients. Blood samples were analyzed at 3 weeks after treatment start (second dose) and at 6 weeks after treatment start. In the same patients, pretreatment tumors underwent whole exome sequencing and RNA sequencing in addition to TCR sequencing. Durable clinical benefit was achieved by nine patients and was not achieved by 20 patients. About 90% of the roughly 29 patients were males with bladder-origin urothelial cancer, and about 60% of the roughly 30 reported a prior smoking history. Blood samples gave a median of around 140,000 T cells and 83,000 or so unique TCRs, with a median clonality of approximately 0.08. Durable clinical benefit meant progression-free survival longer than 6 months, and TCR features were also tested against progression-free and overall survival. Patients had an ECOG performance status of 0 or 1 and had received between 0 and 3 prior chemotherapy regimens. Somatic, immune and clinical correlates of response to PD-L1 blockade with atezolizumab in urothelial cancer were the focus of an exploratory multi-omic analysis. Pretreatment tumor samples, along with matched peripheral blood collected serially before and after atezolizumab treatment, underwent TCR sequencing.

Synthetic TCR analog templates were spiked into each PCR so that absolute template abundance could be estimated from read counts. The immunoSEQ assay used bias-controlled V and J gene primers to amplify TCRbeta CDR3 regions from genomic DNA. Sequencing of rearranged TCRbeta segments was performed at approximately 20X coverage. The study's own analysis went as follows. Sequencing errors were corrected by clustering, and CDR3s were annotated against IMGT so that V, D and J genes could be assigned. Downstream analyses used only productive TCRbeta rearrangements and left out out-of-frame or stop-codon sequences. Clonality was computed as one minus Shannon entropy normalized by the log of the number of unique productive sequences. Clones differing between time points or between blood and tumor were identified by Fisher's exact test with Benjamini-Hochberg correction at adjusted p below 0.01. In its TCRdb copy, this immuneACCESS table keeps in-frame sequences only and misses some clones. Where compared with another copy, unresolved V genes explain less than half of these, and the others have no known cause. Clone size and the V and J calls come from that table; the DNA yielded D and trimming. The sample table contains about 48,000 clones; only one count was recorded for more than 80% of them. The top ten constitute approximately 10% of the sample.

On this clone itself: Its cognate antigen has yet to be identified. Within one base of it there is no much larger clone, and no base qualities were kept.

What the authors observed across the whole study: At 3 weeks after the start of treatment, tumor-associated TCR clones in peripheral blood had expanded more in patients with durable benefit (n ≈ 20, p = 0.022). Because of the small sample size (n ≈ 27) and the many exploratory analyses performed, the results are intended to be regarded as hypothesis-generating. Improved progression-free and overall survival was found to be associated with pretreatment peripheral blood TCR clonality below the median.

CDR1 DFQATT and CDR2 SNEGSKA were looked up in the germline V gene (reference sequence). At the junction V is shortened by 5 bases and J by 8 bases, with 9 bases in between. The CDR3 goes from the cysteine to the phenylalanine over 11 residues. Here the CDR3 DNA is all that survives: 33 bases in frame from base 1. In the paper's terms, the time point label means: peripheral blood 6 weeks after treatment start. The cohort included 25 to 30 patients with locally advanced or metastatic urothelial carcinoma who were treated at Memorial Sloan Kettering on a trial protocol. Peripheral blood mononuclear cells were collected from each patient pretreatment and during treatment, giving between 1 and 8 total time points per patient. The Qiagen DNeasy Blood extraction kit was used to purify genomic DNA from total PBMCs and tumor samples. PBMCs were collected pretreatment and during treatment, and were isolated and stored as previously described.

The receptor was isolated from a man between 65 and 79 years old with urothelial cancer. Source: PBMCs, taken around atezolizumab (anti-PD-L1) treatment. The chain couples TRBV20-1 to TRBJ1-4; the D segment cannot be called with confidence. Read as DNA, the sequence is TGCAGTGCTTCCTTATCCGAAAAACTGTTTTTT. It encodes CSASLSEKLFF.